One and the same sample provided the 18 T cell receptor beta chains below, sequenced in a study of cytomegalovirus exposure and HLA in healthy donors. The study ran its PCR with 60 Vbeta and 13 Jbeta primers. The method was immunoSEQ multiplex PCR; TCRdb's version includes in-frame clones alone and lacks a portion of them. The data contain some 110,000 clones, about three quarters of them singletons. The sample comprised PBMCs. The receptors were sampled from a woman aged 55-69 years in good health and CMV-seropositive.

This clone was seen once. Different DNA sequences within this sample yield the same CDR3. The rearrangement joins TRBV5-4 to TRBJ2-7; 9 bases fit TRBD1. From germline, CDR1 is SGHNT and CDR2 YYREEE (reference sequence). The CDR3 consists of 15 residues. V was pared by 0 bases and J by 5 bases, with 6 bases of the junction left unmatched. CDR3 region: CASSLAGQGLDEQYF. CDR3 in DNA: TGTGCCAGCAGCTTGGCAGGACAGGGGTTGGACGAGCAGTACTTC.

This clone was observed once. The CDR3 sequence is CSVEEQQGDEQYF. The CDR3 coding sequence is TGCAGCGTTGAAGAACAACAGGGGGACGAGCAGTACTTC. J is TRBJ2-7 and V is TRBV29-1; 8 positions match TRBD1. Germline V gene sequence: CDR1 SQVTM, CDR2 ANQGSEA. The V gene end was trimmed by 0 bases and the J gene end by 5 bases; junction bases not matched to a gene: 3. The CDR3 covers 13 residues.

The count of this clone is one. CDR3 in DNA: TGTGCCAGCAGCCGTAGCGGGAGAAAATCCGAGCAGTACTTC. This sequence encodes CASSRSGRKSEQYF. V and J are TRBV6-5 and TRBJ2-7; TRBD2 agrees at 9 bases. The J segment lost 6 bases and the V segment lost 6 bases, leaving 9 bases of the junction unmatched. CDR3 length: 14 amino acids. From germline, CDR1 is MNHEY and CDR2 SVGAGI.

The gene calls are TRBV11-2 and TRBJ2-1; maybe TRBD2 (6 bases). Germline lookup yields CDR1 SGHAT and CDR2 FQNNGV. V lost 0 bases, J lost 16 bases, and 16 bases lay in between. This CDR3 has 13 residues. The CDR3 DNA follows: TGTGCCAGCAGCTTAGATCGTAGGGAGGTTAAATTCTTC. This translates into CASSLDRREVKFF.

This chain joins TRBV5-5 and TRBJ2-2; a weak D match, TRBD1 (5 bases). Trimming cost V 3 bases and J 1 base, with 7 bases left between them. The CDR3 contains 14 residues. CDR1 is SGHKS and CDR2 is YYEKEE in the germline V gene (reference sequence). Written as DNA, the CDR3 is TGTGCCAGCAGCTACGGACAGAACACCGGGGAGCTGTTTTTT. It is translated as CASSYGQNTGELFF.

The rearrangement uses TRBV19 and TRBJ1-2, with TRBD1 matching over 7 bases. With V trimmed by 6 bases and J by 4 bases, 5 bases remained unmatched. The CDR3 has 13 amino acids. Germline V gives CDR1 LNHDA, CDR2 SQIVND (reference sequence). The chain's CDR3 is CASRPDRIYGYTF. In DNA form, the CDR3 reads TGTGCCAGTAGGCCGGACAGGATCTATGGCTACACCTTC.

In the case of this clone: Different DNA sequences within this sample yield the same CDR3. The chain is built from TRBV5-1 and TRBJ1-6, with TRBD1 identical over 7 bases. V was pared by 1 base and J by 5 bases, with 0 bases of the junction left unmatched. The CDR3 consists of 14 residues. Per the germline V gene, CDR1 is SGHRS and CDR2 is YFSETQ. The CDR3 loop reads CASSLQGDNSPLHF. CDR3 coding DNA: TGCGCCAGCAGCTTGCAGGGGGATAATTCACCCCTCCACTTT.

The chain links TRBV7-2 to TRBJ2-3; 13 bases fit TRBD2. J lost 6 bases, V lost 2 bases, and 11 bases had no gene match. CDR1 and CDR2 from the germline V gene are SGHTA and FQGNSA. CDR3 length equals 18 residues. This chain's CDR3 is CASSLKTSGRPETDTQYF. CDR3 nucleotides: TGTGCCAGCAGCTTAAAGACTAGCGGGAGGCCCGAGACGGATACGCAGTATTTT.

The V and J genes are TRBV6-6 and TRBJ1-1, with no clear D. This CDR3 spans 12 amino acids. Per germline, CDR1 MNHNY and CDR2 SVGAGI (reference sequence). V lost 7 bases and J 10 bases, leaving 16 bases between the germline ends. CDR3 sequence reads: CASTRGRVGAFF. The CDR3 DNA reads as TGTGCCAGCACCCGTGGGAGGGTCGGAGCTTTCTTT.

The table lists this clone with a few counts. V and J are TRBV11-2 and TRBJ2-7; 10 positions agree with TRBD2. V trimming: 5 bases; J trimming: 2 bases; junction bases outside the gene matches: 9. Germline assignment: CDR1 SGHAT and CDR2 FQNNGV. The CDR3 is 16 amino acids. The CDR3 is CASSRPGTSATYEQYF. The CDR3 nucleotides read TGTGCCAGCAGCCGTCCCGGGACTAGCGCTACCTACGAGCAGTACTTC.

V is TRBV5-6 and J is TRBJ2-5, with 8 bases that match TRBD1. Germline CDR1 and CDR2: SGHDT and YYEEEE. The CDR3 totals 14 residues. After removal of 5 bases from V and 4 bases from J, the junction contained 7 bases not matched to a gene. Here the CDR3 reads CASRRTGLGETQYF. The CDR3, as DNA: TGTGCCAGCAGGCGGACAGGGCTTGGAGAGACCCAGTACTTC.

The chain combines TRBV18 with TRBJ2-5, with 7 bases identical to TRBD1. V lost 5 bases and J lost 5; bases outside the gene matches: 17. In germline, CDR1 is KGHSH, CDR2 LQKENI. This CDR3 is 17 amino acids long. CDR3 amino acids: CASSAYTTGTPVETQYF. The CDR3 DNA reads TGTGCCAGCTCAGCGTACACGACAGGGACCCCCGTGGAGACCCAGTACTTC.

The chain combines TRBV19 with TRBJ1-1; the D gene is possibly TRBD1 (6 bases). In germline, CDR1 is LNHDA, CDR2 SQIVND (reference sequence). The CDR3 covers 14 residues. V lost 5 bases and J 3 bases, leaving 13 bases between the germline ends. The CDR3 protein is CASSYLDRYTEAFF. The CDR3 coding sequence is TGTGCCAGTAGTTACCTCGACAGGTACACTGAAGCTTTCTTT.

The gene calls are TRBV19 and TRBJ1-5; the D gene is possibly TRBD1 (6 bases). V was trimmed by 2 bases and J by 5 bases, leaving 13 bases between them. Germline V gene sequence: CDR1 LNHDA, CDR2 SQIVND (reference sequence). The CDR3 contains 15 residues. The CDR3 DNA follows: TGTGCCAGTAGTATACCCCCCAGGGGTTATCAGCCCCAGCATTTT. The encoded protein is CASSIPPRGYQPQHF.

The rearrangement uses TRBV6-4 and TRBJ2-2; the D gene is possibly TRBD2 (6 bases). The CDR3 contains 15 residues. The ends were cut back, 2 bases at V and 4 bases at J, with 11 bases in the middle. The V gene's germline CDR1 is MRHNA and CDR2 SNTAGT. CDR3 loop: CASSDGRDPTGELFF. The DNA for the CDR3 is TGTGCCAGCAGTGACGGGCGGGATCCCACCGGGGAGCTGTTTTTT.

There are a few counts of this clone. The chain joins TRBV14 to TRBJ2-5; a possible D gene is TRBD1 (6 bases). From germline, CDR1 is SGHDN and CDR2 FVKESK. Trimming shortened V by 2 bases and J by 0 bases, and 13 bases separated the two germline ends. This CDR3 region has 16 residues. The CDR3 protein is CASSQKTGSYQETQYF. In nucleotides, the CDR3 is TGTGCCAGCAGCCAAAAAACAGGGTCGTACCAAGAGACCCAGTACTTC.

The sample holds a few counts of this clone. The gene calls are TRBV6-6 and TRBJ2-2; 7 bases line up with TRBD1. The V and J ends lost 2 bases and 0 bases, in that order; junction bases with no gene match: 3. CDR1 and CDR2 (germline): MNHNY, SVGAGI (reference sequence). The CDR3 loop spans 16 amino acids. In DNA form, the CDR3 reads TGTGCCAGCAGTTACCCGACAGGGACGAACACCGGGGAGCTGTTTTTT. Protein: CASSYPTGTNTGELFF.

The chain links TRBV6-6 to TRBJ2-2; TRBD1 agrees at 7 bases. Germline values: CDR1 MNHNY, CDR2 SVGAGI (reference sequence). Losses at the gene ends were 6 bases for V and 9 bases for J; bases not matched to a gene: 16. The CDR3 has 16 amino acids. CDR3 coding DNA: TGTGCCAGCAGCAAAATAACCGGGACAGAGCACCGGGAGCTGTTTTTT. It yields the protein CASSKITGTEHRELFF.